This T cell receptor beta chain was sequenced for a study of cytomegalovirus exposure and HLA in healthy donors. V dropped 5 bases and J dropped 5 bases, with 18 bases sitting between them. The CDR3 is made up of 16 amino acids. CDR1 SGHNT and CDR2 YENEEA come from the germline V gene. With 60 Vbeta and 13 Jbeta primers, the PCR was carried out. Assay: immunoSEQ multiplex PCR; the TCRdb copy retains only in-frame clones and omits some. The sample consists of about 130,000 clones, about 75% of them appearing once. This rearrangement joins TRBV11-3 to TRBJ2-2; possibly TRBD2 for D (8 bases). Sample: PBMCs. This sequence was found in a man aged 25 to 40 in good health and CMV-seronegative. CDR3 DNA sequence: TGTGCCAGCAGCCAGGGGGGCGGGAGGATGACCGGGGAGCTGTTTTTT. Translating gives CASSQGGGRMTGELFF.